A single sample is the source of the 28 T cell receptor beta chains below, sequenced in a study of graft-versus-host responses after intestinal transplantation. Profiled with immunoSEQ multiplex PCR; TCRdb holds only in-frame clones, not every one. The table records around 100,000 clones, approximately 94% of them present only once. Their antigen targets remain unknown. Sequences were derived from unstimulated CD8+ T cells sorted from spleen or lymph node cells, sampled before intestinal transplant. These receptors were collected from a human donor who received an intestinal transplant.

This clone was counted a few times. The chain recombines TRBV5-1 with TRBJ2-2, with TRBD1 matching over 7 bases. Germline CDR1 and CDR2: SGHRS and YFSETQ. The CDR3 spans 16 residues. V lost 4 bases and J lost 4; bases outside the gene matches: 10. The CDR3 DNA reads as TGCGCCAGCAGCGTAGAAGGGGGCTCGTTCACCGGGGAGCTGTTTTTT. It encodes CASSVEGGSFTGELFF.

This sequence joins TRBV7-6 and TRBJ1-3, with unresolved D. Germline CDR1 is SGHVS and CDR2 is FNYEAQ. The CDR3 covers 16 residues. Trimming left V 1 base short and J 2 bases short, with 12 bases between. CDR3 sequence: CASSLGVEGTGNTIYF. CDR3 nucleotides: TGTGCCAGCAGCTTAGGGGTGGAAGGCACTGGAAACACCATATATTTT.

This chain links TRBV2 with TRBJ2-7; tentatively, D is TRBD1 (5 bases). Germline assignment: CDR1 SNHLY and CDR2 FYNNEI. This CDR3 comprises 13 residues. Between the trimmed V and J ends, which lost 5 bases and 4 bases, there was a span of 12 bases. CDR3 sequence (DNA): TGTGCCAGCAGTTGGGGCAGGGCATACGAGCAGTACTTC. Protein product: CASSWGRAYEQYF.

V usage is TRBV5-8 and J usage is TRBJ2-7; D is possibly TRBD1 (5 bases). The CDR3 is 16 residues long. Trimming pared 0 bases from V and 5 bases from J, leaving 18 bases between. CDR1 is SGHTS, CDR2 YDEGEE, per germline. The CDR3 DNA reads TGTGCCAGCAGCTTGGGGTGGACACAAGGAACCGACGAGCAGTACTTC. Translation: CASSLGWTQGTDEQYF.

V is TRBV6-1 and J is TRBJ1-1, with 7 bases fitting TRBD1. The CDR3 is 16 residues long. CDR1 and CDR2 (germline): MNHNS, SASEGT. With 4 bases clipped from V and 8 bases from J, the junction kept 16 bases outside the gene matches. The CDR3 spells CASSVPGQYLYPEAFF. In DNA, the CDR3 is TGTGCCAGCAGTGTTCCGGGACAGTACCTTTACCCAGAAGCTTTCTTT.

The gene calls are TRBV4-1 and TRBJ1-2; D unclear. The germline V gene has CDR1 MGHRA and CDR2 YSYEKL. The CDR3 is 15 residues long. The germline V and J ends were trimmed by 0 bases and 6 bases, with 14 bases remaining between them. The CDR3 sequence: CASSQEGIIGHGYTF. DNA of the CDR3: TGCGCCAGCAGCCAAGAAGGTATAATCGGTCATGGCTACACCTTC.

The CDR3 DNA reads as TGCGCCAGCAGCCAAGGACAGGCGAGCACAGATACGCAGTATTTT. It is translated as CASSQGQASTDTQYF. The J gene is TRBJ2-3, the V gene TRBV4-1; maybe TRBD1 (6 bases). This CDR3 spans 15 amino acids. Germline-derived CDR1 and CDR2 are MGHRA and YSYEKL. V dropped 1 base and J dropped 0 bases, with 8 bases sitting between them.

V gene TRBV6-1 combines with J gene TRBJ2-1; TRBD1 is a possible D gene (6 bases). This CDR3 contains 13 residues. Trimming removed 2 bases from V and 7 bases from J, with 9 bases in between. CDR1 and CDR2 (germline): MNHNS, SASEGT. The CDR3 DNA follows: TGTGCCAGCAGTGAACAAGGGGGTAATGAGCAGTTCTTC. Amino acid sequence: CASSEQGGNEQFF.

This chain uses TRBV19 with TRBJ2-2, with D possibly being TRBD2 (6 bases). The CDR3 spans 13 residues. V lost 3 bases to trimming and J lost 5 bases, with 7 bases between them. CDR1 LNHDA and CDR2 SQIVND come from the germline V gene (reference sequence). The CDR3 here is CASSMGGTGELFF. The CDR3, as DNA: TGTGCCAGTAGTATGGGAGGAACCGGGGAGCTGTTTTTT.

V is TRBV29-1 and J is TRBJ2-5; no clear D. Germline CDR1 and CDR2: SQVTM and ANQGSEA. The CDR3 is 10 residues long. Trimming stripped 6 bases from V and 5 bases from J, with 7 bases between. The CDR3 protein is CSVARETQYF. The CDR3, as DNA: TGCAGCGTGGCGCGGGAGACCCAGTACTTC. Together with reference TRBV29-1 and TRBJ2-5, the CDR3 gives the full variable domain: SAVISQKPSRDICQRGTSLTIQCQVDSQVTMMFWYRQQPGQSLTLIATANQGSEATYESGFVIDKFPISRPNLTFSTLTVSNMSPEDSSIYLCSVARETQYFGPGTRLLVL.

The chain couples TRBV5-1 to TRBJ1-1, with TRBD1 identical over 7 bases. The CDR3 covers 11 residues. The V gene end was trimmed by 6 bases and the J gene end by 10 bases; junction bases not matched to a gene: 6. Germline V gives CDR1 SGHRS, CDR2 YFSETQ. DNA of the CDR3: TGCGCCAGCACCTCAGGGGGAGTAGCTTTCTTT. This gives the protein CASTSGGVAFF.

The rearrangement uses TRBV6-1 and TRBJ2-7, with D possibly matching TRBD1 (6 bases). CDR1 and CDR2 from the germline V gene are MNHNS and SASEGT. The CDR3 extends over 13 amino acids. V lost 5 bases to trimming and J lost 6 bases, with 14 bases between them. CDR3 DNA sequence: TGTGCCAGCAGTACGGACAGTTATGGCGAGCAGTACTTC. Amino acid sequence: CASSTDSYGEQYF.

The chain combines TRBV29-1 with TRBJ2-5; possible D gene TRBD2, 6 bases. V lost 4 bases, J lost 4 bases, and 10 bases lay in between. Germline V lookup: CDR1 SQVTM, CDR2 ANQGSEA. The CDR3 is 12 residues long. CDR3 DNA: TGCAGCGTTGTTCGGGGAGGAGAGACCCAGTACTTC. This gives the protein CSVVRGGETQYF.

V is TRBV5-4 and J is TRBJ1-2; 8 nucleotides agree with TRBD1. Trimming at V came to 2 bases and at J to 7 bases, leaving 4 bases not matched to a gene. CDR1 is SGHNT, CDR2 YYREEE, per germline (reference sequence). CDR3 size: 13 residues. CDR3 sequence reads: CASSLPDRGGYTF. Here the CDR3 DNA reads TGTGCCAGCAGCTTACCTGACAGGGGTGGCTACACCTTC.

The chain combines TRBV7-9 with TRBJ1-6; 8 bases line up with TRBD1. The CDR3 contains 14 residues. The J segment lost 9 bases and the V segment lost 8 bases, leaving 9 bases of the junction unmatched. CDR1 is SEHNR and CDR2 is FQNEAQ in the germline V gene (reference sequence). In DNA, the CDR3 is TGTGCCAGCGCCGGTATTGGGACAGGTTCACCCCTCCACTTT. It yields the protein CASAGIGTGSPLHF.

The gene calls are TRBV4-1 and TRBJ1-6, with unresolved D. Germline V gene lookup returns CDR1 MGHRA and CDR2 YSYEKL. The CDR3 extends over 14 amino acids. The germline V and J ends were trimmed by 3 bases and 6 bases, with 9 bases remaining between them. The CDR3 is CASSHLNSNSPLHF. The CDR3 bases are TGCGCCAGCAGCCACCTCAACAGTAATTCACCCCTCCACTTT.

The rearrangement links TRBV7-9 to TRBJ2-7; D uncertain. This CDR3 spans 13 amino acids. Germline loops: CDR1 SEHNR, CDR2 FQNEAQ (reference sequence). The V end was cut by 1 base, the J end by 6 bases, with 10 bases between. The CDR3 reads CASSLDPSPEQYF. CDR3 in DNA: TGTGCCAGCAGCTTAGATCCCTCGCCCGAGCAGTACTTC.

This sequence joins TRBV7-8 and TRBJ1-4; 9 bases agree with TRBD1. The ends lost 6 bases at V and 7 bases at J; junction bases unmatched: 21. The CDR3 is made up of 19 amino acids. Germline CDR1 and CDR2: SGHVS and FQNEAQ. The DNA of the CDR3 is TGTGCCAGCAGAAAAGAGGGGGACAGGGACCCTAAACTCGGTGAAAAACTGTTTTTT. Its translation: CASRKEGDRDPKLGEKLFF.

The chain carries TRBV6-1 and TRBJ2-5; TRBD2 matches at 11 bases. This CDR3 is built from 13 residues. The V gene's germline CDR1 is MNHNS and CDR2 SASEGT. The ends lost 3 bases at V and 10 bases at J; junction bases unmatched: 4. CDR3 loop: CASSEASGGFQYF. CDR3 DNA sequence: TGTGCCAGCAGTGAGGCTAGCGGGGGGTTCCAGTACTTC.

The chain combines TRBV7-8 with TRBJ1-1, with 7 nucleotides matching TRBD1. Germline-derived CDR1 and CDR2 are SGHVS and FQNEAQ. The junction had 1 base not matched to a gene; V was cut back by 3 bases and J by 3 bases. This CDR3 region has 13 residues. The CDR3 region is CASSFQGDTEAFF. DNA for the CDR3: TGTGCCAGCAGCTTCCAGGGGGACACTGAAGCTTTCTTT.

V usage is TRBV27 and J usage is TRBJ2-1, with 8 nucleotides matching TRBD2. In germline, CDR1 is MNHEY, CDR2 SMNVEV (reference sequence). The CDR3 is made up of 14 amino acids. J gave up 4 bases and V 6 bases, and 5 bases lay outside the gene matches. In DNA, the CDR3 is TGTGCCAGCAGGGGCGGGGGGAGGTACAATGAGCAGTTCTTC. This encodes CASRGGGRYNEQFF.

This clone was seen once. V and J are TRBV6-5 and TRBJ1-1; no firm D call. The CDR3 loop spans 16 amino acids. The germline V gene encodes CDR1 MNHEY and CDR2 SVGAGI. V lost 2 bases to trimming and J lost 0 bases, with 13 bases between them. CDR3 in amino acids: CASSYRTDNMNTEAFF. In DNA, the CDR3 is TGTGCCAGCAGTTACCGAACAGACAATATGAACACTGAAGCTTTCTTT.

The chain is built from TRBV15 and TRBJ1-2; no clear D. Germline CDR1 LNHNV, CDR2 YYDKDF (reference sequence). The CDR3 runs 13 residues. The V end was cut by 5 bases, the J end by 2 bases, with 9 bases between. For the CDR3, the DNA is TGTGCCACCAGCGGAGCCGGGAACTATGGCTACACCTTC. Translation: CATSGAGNYGYTF.

The chain has TRBV2 and TRBJ2-5; 10 bases are shared with TRBD1. The CDR3 is 14 amino acids. The V and J ends lost 3 bases and 5 bases, in that order; junction bases with no gene match: 3. Germline loops: CDR1 SNHLY, CDR2 FYNNEI. The DNA of the CDR3 is TGTGCCAGCAGTGAGGGACAGGGGATCGAGACCCAGTACTTC. This encodes CASSEGQGIETQYF.

This clone was picked up one time. The V and J genes are TRBV7-2 and TRBJ1-4; D ambiguous. CDR1 SGHTA and CDR2 FQGNSA come from the germline V gene. Trimming took off 5 bases at V and 0 bases at J, with 16 bases between the two ends. The CDR3 is made up of 17 amino acids. This CDR3 reads CASSTQPIPSTNEKLFF. The DNA for the CDR3 is TGTGCCAGCAGCACTCAGCCCATCCCTTCAACTAATGAAAAACTGTTTTTT.

The gene calls are TRBV4-1 and TRBJ1-1, with 8 bases fitting TRBD1. This CDR3 has 16 residues. CDR1 and CDR2 (germline): MGHRA, YSYEKL. The V segment lost 4 bases and the J segment 2 bases; nucleotides outside the gene matches: 9. CDR3 nucleotides: TGCGCCAGCAGCCGACAGGGGCCAAACCTAAACACTGAAGCTTTCTTT. Its translation: CASSRQGPNLNTEAFF.

The chain links TRBV4-1 to TRBJ1-1; 8 bases fit TRBD1. After removal of 0 bases from V and 7 bases from J, the junction contained 13 bases not matched to a gene. The germline V gene has CDR1 MGHRA and CDR2 YSYEKL. The CDR3 has 17 residues. The CDR3 is CASSQDPLYRGTDEAFF. The CDR3 nucleotides are TGCGCCAGCAGCCAAGACCCCCTGTACAGGGGGACTGATGAAGCTTTCTTT.

The chain is built from TRBV4-2 and TRBJ2-7, with D possibly TRBD1 on 5 matching bases. Trimming took off 1 base at V and 5 bases at J, with 9 bases between the two ends. CDR3 length equals 13 residues. Germline V gene lookup returns CDR1 LGHNA and CDR2 YNFKEQ. CDR3 region: CASSQGEGDEQYF. DNA of the CDR3: TGTGCCAGCAGCCAAGGTGAAGGGGACGAGCAGTACTTC.